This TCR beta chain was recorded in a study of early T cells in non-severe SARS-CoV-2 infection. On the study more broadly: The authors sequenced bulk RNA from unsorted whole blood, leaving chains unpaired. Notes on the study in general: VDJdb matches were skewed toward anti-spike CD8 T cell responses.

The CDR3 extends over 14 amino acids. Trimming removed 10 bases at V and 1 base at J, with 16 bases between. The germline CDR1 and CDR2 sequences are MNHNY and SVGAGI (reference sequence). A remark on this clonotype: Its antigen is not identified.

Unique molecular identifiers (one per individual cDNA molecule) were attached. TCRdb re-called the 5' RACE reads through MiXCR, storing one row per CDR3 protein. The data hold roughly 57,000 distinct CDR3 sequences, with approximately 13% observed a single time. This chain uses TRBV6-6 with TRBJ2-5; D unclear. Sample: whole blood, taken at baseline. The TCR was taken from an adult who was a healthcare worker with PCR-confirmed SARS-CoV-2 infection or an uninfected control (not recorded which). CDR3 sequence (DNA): TGTGCCACCGTTCAGAATGCGCTCCAAGAGACCCAGTACTTC. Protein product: CATVQNALQETQYF.